This TCR beta chain was found in a study of blood T cells in healthy people across ages (dated by TCRdb to between 2014 and 2016). About the full investigation: In model experiments, template switching captured roughly one uniquely barcoded TCR beta cDNA molecule for every two T cells. The donors were split into four age groups: young (average about 16 years), middle-aged (about 40), aged (around 67) and long-lived (about 74). Donors of different ages were randomly distributed across sequencing lanes to avoid experimental bias. For two donors (one aged 18 to 30 and one aged 80 or older), the study analyzed two additional independent replicas of 1 million unique cDNA reads from the same blood draw. Age-related changes in TCR beta repertoire diversity were measured in the study by deep sequencing normalized with unique cDNA molecular identifiers.

The donors were roughly 40 Caucasian individuals from Russia, aged about 6 to 95 years, who were systemically healthy. Each donor gave 8 to 10 milliliters of peripheral blood, drawn into EDTA-treated Vacutainer tubes. Ficoll-Paque density-gradient centrifugation was used to isolate PBMCs, with at least 6.5 million per sample. Trizol reagent was used to extract total RNA from PBMCs, with at least 6 micrograms per sample. For every donor, an aliquot of PBMCs went through flow cytometry to measure the percentages of naive CD45RAhigh/CD27high T cells. Study-wide findings and limitations: Estimates of total diversity based on one million sequenced T cells were regarded as lower bounds and as underestimates. A strong correlation was found between observed TCR beta diversity and the percentage of naive T cells measured by flow cytometry. Compared with the aged group, more naive CD4+ T cells, fewer expanded clones and increased TCR diversity were shown by the long-lived group, suggesting age selection. The CMV infection status of donors was not known, potentially confounding age-related changes in expanded clonotypes. As age increased, observed TCR beta diversity per million T cells dropped in a roughly linear way, and a significant reduction was already evident by age roughly 40. Bulk unsorted PBMC profiling prevented conclusive comparison of naive and antigen-experienced compartments.

The table lists this clonotype with a few counts. Its binding antigen is unknown. Base qualities are not at hand, and no much larger clone is one base apart. In the germline V gene (reference sequence), CDR1 corresponds to MNHEY and CDR2 to SMNVEV. Here V drops 4 bases and J drops 0 bases, and the junction holds 5 bases not matched to any gene. The CDR3 starts with the cysteine, ends with the phenylalanine, and has 16 residues. Kept here is only the CDR3 DNA, which spans 48 bases and is read in frame from base 1. The method was 5' RACE. Sequencing instrument: Illumina HiSeq 2500. A second PCR of roughly 7 to 11 cycles was run with a J-beta primer mix and a sample-barcoded 5' primer. A unique molecular identifier was introduced onto each TCR beta cDNA molecule by a template-switch 5' adaptor carrying 12 random nucleotides. At least 2.5 million CDR3-containing paired-end reads were obtained from each sample. First-strand cDNA synthesis was performed from all RNA using the Mint cDNA synthesis kit, with priming by a TRBC-specific oligonucleotide. Following uracil-DNA glycosylase treatment, a first 18-cycle PCR with universal primers M1SS and BC2_uni_R was performed on all cDNA. Processing in the source paper ran as follows. For normalization, 1 million high-quality reads were randomly selected from each sample, with every read carrying a distinct molecular identifier. Reads with shared molecular identifiers were discarded instead of being binned into consensus sequences. MiTCR, run with a Q25 quality threshold and the strictest error-elimination algorithm, handled CDR3 identification, clonotype clustering and error correction. A nonparametric unseen species model with Euler transformation was used to estimate a lower bound on total TCR beta diversity. TCRdb reanalyzed the raw reads on its own, using fastp at Q25 for trimming and MiXCR for clone calling, and kept in-frame beta chains. Rows merge per CDR3 protein into single entries with the most common DNA and genes. The authors' filters were not applied to this entry. The sample has about 670,000 distinct CDR3 sequences on record, over 40% of them singletons. The ten most abundant clones make up roughly 14% of the sample.

The origin of this receptor is a woman at least 80 years old in good health. Here the chain combines TRBV27 and TRBJ2-2; 7 middle bases align to TRBD1. Sequencing was performed on blood. The CDR3 reads CASSSDRAPNTGELFF. The bases read TGTGCCAGCAGTTCCGACAGGGCACCGAACACCGGGGAGCTGTTTTTT.